This is a list of T cell receptor beta chains from one sample in a study of prognosis after radiotherapy for stage I lung cancer. TCRdb re-called the multiplex PCR reads through MiXCR, storing one row per CDR3 protein. The data contain approximately 22,000 distinct CDR3 sequences, 43% of them singletons. The input for sequencing was PBMCs, taken before or after stereotactic body radiation therapy (not recorded which). The source of these receptors is a donor aged 50 or older with non-small cell lung cancer. The CDR3 runs from the conserved cysteine through the conserved F or W. The order of the fields is V gene, clone size, D gene, J gene, CDR3 DNA, CDR3 protein. D genes are given only for firm matches. Not every row has a clone size; where given, it reads once, few, many or a size class.

TRBV6-1,-,-,TRBJ2-3,TGTGCCAGCATCGACCCGGGTGTCACCGATACTCAGTATTTT,CASIDPGVTDTQYF
TRBV28,-,-,TRBJ2-2,TGTGCCAGCTCCACAGGGCGCCTTGGTGACGGGGAGCTATTTTTT,CASSTGRLGDGELFF
TRBV12-3/TRBV12-4,many,-,TRBJ1-5,TGTGCCAGCAGTTCCAGCAGGGATCAGCCCCAGCATTTT,CASSSSRDQPQHF
TRBV14,many,-,TRBJ1-5,TGTGCCAGCAGCCCCTATGGAGGTCAGCCCCAGCATTTT,CASSPYGGQPQHF
TRBV6-5,many,-,TRBJ1-2,TGTGCCAGCAGTTACTCAGGGACCTATGAACGGGGCTACACCTTC,CASSYSGTYERGYTF
TRBV4-1,few,-,TRBJ1-6,TGCGCCAGCAGCCAAGACTTGGGTCTGGGTTCACCCCTCCACTTT,CASSQDLGLGSPLHF
TRBV30,-,TRBD1,TRBJ1-5,TGTGCCTGGAGTGTGGGACAGGGTCAGCCCCAGCATTTT,CAWSVGQGQPQHF
TRBV6-1,-,TRBD1,TRBJ2-3,TGTGCCAGCATTGAATTCCAGGGGGCGTGTAGCACAGATACGCAGTATTTT,CASIEFQGACSTDTQYF
TRBV27,-,-,TRBJ2-1,TGTGCCAGCAGTTTATTCCGGCCAGGGGTCGCACGCAATGAGCAGTTCTTC,CASSLFRPGVARNEQFF
TRBV6-1,many,TRBD2,TRBJ2-3,TGTGCCAGCATAGGACTAGCGGGAGCTGTGGATACGCAGTATTTT,CASIGLAGAVDTQYF
TRBV15,many,-,TRBJ2-1,TGTGCCACCAGCAGAGCCAAGGGAACCTGGAATGAGCAGTTCTTC,CATSRAKGTWNEQFF
TRBV27,many,TRBD1,TRBJ2-3,TGTGCCAGCAGACAAACAGGGGGCACAGATACGCAGTATTTT,CASRQTGGTDTQYF
TRBV12-3/TRBV12-4,-,TRBD2,TRBJ2-7,TGTGCCAGCATTGCACCTTATACGAGCGGGAGTTACGATCAGTACTTC,CASIAPYTSGSYDQYF
TRBV20-1,-,TRBD2,TRBJ2-1,TGCAGTGCCATGGGACTAGGGGACTACAATGAGCAGTTCTTC,CSAMGLGDYNEQFF
TRBV2,medium-sized,-,TRBJ2-2,TGTGCCAGCAGTGTTAGGACAGAGAACACCGGGGAGCTGTTTTTT,CASSVRTENTGELFF
TRBV11-2,-,TRBD2,TRBJ2-5,TGTGCCAGCAGCTTAGTGGCTAGCGGGAGTGGAGAGACCCAGTACTTC,CASSLVASGSGETQYF
TRBV20-1,many,-,TRBJ1-4,TGCAGTGCTGTTTTACAGCGTTTTGCAACTAATGAAAAACTGTTTTTT,CSAVLQRFATNEKLFF
TRBV6-1,many,-,TRBJ2-5,TGTGCCACCCCTACGGTCGGTCGAGTTAATGAGACCCAGTACTTC,CATPTVGRVNETQYF
TRBV20-1,many,-,TRBJ2-7,TGCAGTGCTGGTCGGATCTCCTACGAGCAGTACTTC,CSAGRISYEQYF
TRBV6-1,once,TRBD1,TRBJ2-7,TGTGCCAGCACCAAAGGGACAGGGGGCTACGAGCAGTACTTC,CASTKGTGGYEQYF
TRBV6-4,-,TRBD2,TRBJ2-1,TGTGCCAGCAGCACCGGAGTACTAGCGCGCAGCTCCTACAATGAGCAGTTCTTC,CASSTGVLARSSYNEQFF
TRBV7-9,many,-,TRBJ1-1,TGTGCCAGCAGCTTATCACAGCTCATGAACACTGAAGCTTTCTTT,CASSLSQLMNTEAFF
TRBV5-1,once,TRBD1,TRBJ2-5,TGCGCCAGCAGCCCCCTCGACAGGGGCAGATCTCGAGAGACCCAGTACTTC,CASSPLDRGRSRETQYF
TRBV20-1,many,-,TRBJ2-1,TGCAGTGCTAGAAGGCAGGCAGTGGGTGAGCAGTTCTTC,CSARRQAVGEQFF
TRBV7-9,-,-,TRBJ1-4,TGTGCCAGCAGTTCCGGGACTGGCGAAAAACTGTTTTTT,CASSSGTGEKLFF
TRBV5-4,-,-,TRBJ2-1,TGTGCCAGCAGCTTGTCCAGCTCCTACAATGAGCAGTTCTTC,CASSLSSSYNEQFF
TRBV20-1,-,-,TRBJ1-2,TGCAGTGCTAGAGTCGACCAGGGGACCCCCTATGGCTACACCTTC,CSARVDQGTPYGYTF
TRBV7-9,-,-,TRBJ2-7,TGTGCCAGCAGCCACCGGTACAGGAACTACGAGCAGTACTTC,CASSHRYRNYEQYF
TRBV12-3/TRBV12-4,medium-sized,TRBD2,TRBJ2-1,TGTGCCAGCAGTTTAAGGGCGAGGGAGGGCCGAGATGAGCAGTTCTTC,CASSLRAREGRDEQFF
TRBV6-1,many,-,TRBJ1-1,TGTGCCAGCAGACAGGGCAGGGGCCTGGGCACTGAAGCTTTCTTT,CASRQGRGLGTEAFF
TRBV6-9,once,-,TRBJ1-1,TGTGCCAGCAGTTATTCTTCAGGGATGAGCACTGAAGCTTTCTTT,CASSYSSGMSTEAFF
TRBV2,-,-,TRBJ2-3,TGTGCCAGCAGTAGCGCAGATACGCAGTATTTT,CASSSADTQYF
TRBV27,many,-,TRBJ2-7,TGTGCCAGCAGCCCCACTGGCACGTACGAGCAGTACTTC,CASSPTGTYEQYF
TRBV12-5,many,TRBD1,TRBJ1-6,TGTGCTAGTGGTTTGGTACTCGGACAGGGGGCTGGGTCACCCCTCCACTTT,CASGLVLGQGAGSPLHF
TRBV11-1,many,TRBD2,TRBJ2-3,TGTGCCAGCAGCTTGGGTCGGCCTAGCGGGAGTAGTGCAGATACGCAGTATTTT,CASSLGRPSGSSADTQYF
TRBV3-1,many,-,TRBJ2-7,TGTGCCAGCAGCCAAGATTTTGGGGCCTCCTACGAGCAGTACTTC,CASSQDFGASYEQYF
TRBV7-6,many,TRBD1,TRBJ1-6,TGTGCCAGCAGCCCCGGGACAGCCAATTCACCCCTCCACTTT,CASSPGTANSPLHF
TRBV6-1,medium-sized,-,TRBJ2-7,TGTGCCAGCAGTGAAACGGGAGACTCGCGGGAGCAGTACTTC,CASSETGDSREQYF
TRBV6-2/TRBV6-3,-,TRBD2,TRBJ2-7,TGTGCCAGCAGTGAATGGGGGATAGCGGGAACTGCCTACGAGCAGTACTTC,CASSEWGIAGTAYEQYF
TRBV6-1,medium-sized,TRBD2,TRBJ2-7,TGTGCCAGCAACGGCAGGGGACCGGGACTAGGTTACGAGCAGTACTTC,CASNGRGPGLGYEQYF
TRBV4-1,-,-,TRBJ2-1,TGCGCCAGCAGCCAAGATCGTAGAGGGGAGGGCAGGGGATACAATGAGCAGTTCTTC,CASSQDRRGEGRGYNEQFF
TRBV12-3/TRBV12-4,-,-,TRBJ2-7,TGTGCCAGCAGTTTAGGGCGGAAACGCTACGAGCAGTACTTC,CASSLGRKRYEQYF
TRBV5-1,many,-,TRBJ2-7,TGCGCCAGCAGCTTGGATGGGGCGGGGGCCTCCTACGAGCAGTACTTC,CASSLDGAGASYEQYF
TRBV2,-,-,TRBJ1-2,TGTGCCAGCCAATCCGGAAGAAACTATGGCTACACCTTC,CASQSGRNYGYTF
TRBV7-3,many,-,TRBJ2-3,TGTGCCAGCAGTCTAGCAGATCAGGGTACGCAGTATTTT,CASSLADQGTQYF
TRBV20-1,many,TRBD2,TRBJ2-1,TGCAGTGCTAGAGCCCTAGCGGGAGTCAATGAGCAGTTCTTC,CSARALAGVNEQFF
TRBV20-1,many,-,TRBJ1-3,TGCAGTGCTAGCAGAGGGGTGGTCGGTGGAAACACCATATATTTT,CSASRGVVGGNTIYF
TRBV9,many,TRBD2,TRBJ2-3,TGTGCCAGCAGCGTAGGAGCGGGAGCGCGCACAGATACGCAGTATTTT,CASSVGAGARTDTQYF
TRBV29-1,many,TRBD1,TRBJ2-1,TGCAGCGCCGGGACAGATTACAATGAGCAGTTCTTC,CSAGTDYNEQFF
TRBV7-9,many,-,TRBJ1-1,TGTGCCAGCAGCTTAGCGATAAGGGGGGGAGCTTTCTTT,CASSLAIRGGAFF
TRBV11-3,many,TRBD2,TRBJ2-5,TGTGCCAGCAGCTTATGGGGGGGAGGGGAGACCCAGTACTTC,CASSLWGGGETQYF
TRBV12-3/TRBV12-4,-,-,TRBJ2-7,TGTGCCAGCAGTTGGGTGCTCTACGAGCAGTACTTC,CASSWVLYEQYF
TRBV27,-,-,TRBJ2-7,TGTGCCAGCAGTCTCCAACTAGGCTACTCCTACGAGCAGTACTTC,CASSLQLGYSYEQYF
TRBV7-2,-,-,TRBJ2-2,TGTGCCAGCATCTTTACGGTTCAGGGGGAGCTGTTTTTT,CASIFTVQGELFF
TRBV11-2,many,-,TRBJ2-7,TGTGCCAGCAGCGTAGGGTCTTCCTACGAGCAGTACTTC,CASSVGSSYEQYF
TRBV28,many,-,TRBJ2-2,TGTGCCAGCAGTCGGGCGGGCAGCACCGGGGAGCTGTTTTTT,CASSRAGSTGELFF
TRBV4-1,-,-,TRBJ1-1,TGCGCCAGCAGCCAAGAGGCAGGCTTAGGCTCTGAAGCTTTCTTT,CASSQEAGLGSEAFF
TRBV12-5,many,-,TRBJ2-3,TGTGCTAGTGGTTTGGGCAGGATAGCCACAGATACGCAGTATTTT,CASGLGRIATDTQYF
TRBV2,-,TRBD2,TRBJ2-7,TGTGCCAGCAGTCCCGGGGTAGCGGGAACCTACGAGCAGTACTTC,CASSPGVAGTYEQYF
TRBV11-3,many,TRBD1,TRBJ2-5,TGTGCCAGCAGCGACAGGGGGCGCGAGACCCAGTACTTC,CASSDRGRETQYF